Shown below are 2 T cell receptor beta chains from a single sample sequenced in a study of T cell changes during pregnancy in multiple sclerosis. TCRdb's table, derived via immunoSEQ multiplex PCR, lists solely in-frame clones and lacks some. The top ten clones hold roughly 3% of a sample with approximately 100,000 clones, 91% of them seen once. Sequencing was performed on peripheral blood, taken in the second trimester of pregnancy. These receptors all stem from a female donor with multiple sclerosis, enrolled in a pregnancy study.

This chain links TRBV5-4 with TRBJ2-3, with TRBD2 matching over 7 bases. From germline, CDR1 is SGHNT and CDR2 YYREEE (reference sequence). J lost 2 bases, V lost 6 bases, and 6 bases had no gene match. This CDR3 region has 14 residues. The CDR3 nucleotides read TGTGCCAGCATGCAAGCGGGGTTCACAGATACGCAGTATTTT. Protein product: CASMQAGFTDTQYF.

This chain connects TRBV28 to TRBJ2-7; TRBD1 agrees at 10 bases. V was clipped by 5 bases and J by 5 bases; unmatched bases: 12. CDR1 is MDHEN and CDR2 is SYDVKM in the germline V gene. The CDR3 is 16 amino acids. The CDR3 region has the DNA TGTGCCAGCAGTCCAAGACTGCCGGGACAGGGGAACGAGCAGTACTTC. Translated, it gives CASSPRLPGQGNEQYF.